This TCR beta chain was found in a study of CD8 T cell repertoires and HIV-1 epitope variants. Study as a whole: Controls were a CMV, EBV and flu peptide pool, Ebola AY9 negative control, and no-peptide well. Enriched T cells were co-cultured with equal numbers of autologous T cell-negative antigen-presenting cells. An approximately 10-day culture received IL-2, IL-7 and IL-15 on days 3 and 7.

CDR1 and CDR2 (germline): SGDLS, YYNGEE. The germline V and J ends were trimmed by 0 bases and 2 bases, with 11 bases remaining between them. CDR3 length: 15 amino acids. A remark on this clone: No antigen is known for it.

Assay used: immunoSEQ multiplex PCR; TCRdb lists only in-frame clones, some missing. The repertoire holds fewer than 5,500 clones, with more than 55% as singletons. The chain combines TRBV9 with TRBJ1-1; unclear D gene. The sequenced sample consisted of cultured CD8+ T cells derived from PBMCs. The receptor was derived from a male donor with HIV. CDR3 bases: TGTGCCAGCAGCGTAGAACCCCATGGAAACACTGAAGCTTTCTTT. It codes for CASSVEPHGNTEAFF.